This T cell receptor (beta chain) was captured by sequencing in a study of T cells after yellow fever vaccination. Points from the study as a whole: Clonotype sharing between CD4 and CD8 compartments was small. Weaker overall, the secondary response nonetheless peaked faster (day 5 versus 15). Clones that expanded after primary vaccination mostly reappeared after the booster (96% CD4, approximately 85% CD8).

Universal primer sites and UMIs were introduced during 5'RACE template-switching synthesis of TCR cDNA. TCRdb passed the 5' RACE reads through MiXCR, listing each CDR3 protein once. The sample has more than 300,000 distinct CDR3 sequences, about 10% seen once. The CDR3 is 19 amino acids. The germline V gene encodes CDR1 SEHNR and CDR2 FQNEAQ (reference sequence). Trimming at V came to 5 bases and at J to 5 bases, leaving 22 bases not matched to a gene. As regards this clonotype: Antigen: not known.

Sequenced material: CD4+ T cells sorted from PBMCs, taken 45 days after the yellow fever booster vaccination. The rearrangement links TRBV7-9 to TRBJ2-5, with 8 bases identical to TRBD2. The source of this sequence is a man between 18 and 29 years old who received the YFV17D yellow fever vaccine. The CDR3 nucleotides read TGTGCCAGCAGCCCCGGGAGGATTTTCGGGGGGGCCGCAATTGAGACCCAGTACTTC. Encoded protein: CASSPGRIFGGAAIETQYF.